This TCR beta chain was observed in a study of cytomegalovirus exposure and HLA in healthy donors. Study-wide results and limits: The listing of fewer than 200 TCR beta chains classed them as cytomegalovirus-associated. It was likely that a cluster of highly shared sequence variants was a sequencing artifact.

Use of 60 Vbeta and 13 Jbeta primers characterized the PCR. In the original analysis: It was a later analysis that counted about 80 million unique TCR beta chains, of which 9.5 million to 14 million were shared. Using immunoSEQ multiplex PCR, the repertoire was profiled, and TCRdb retains in-frame clones only, with some absent. Clonal size and the V and J genes are those of that table, whereas D and trimming came from the DNA. The repertoire includes 30,000 to 40,000 clones, 82% of them detected once, and 8% to 11% sits in the top ten. In the case of this clone: The antigen remains unidentified.

There are 16 residues in the CDR3. V lost 2 bases and J 0 bases, leaving 11 bases between the germline ends. The germline V gene has CDR1 LGHNT and CDR2 FRNRAP. Specimen: PBMCs. This TCR derives from a woman aged 18-29 years in good health and CMV-seropositive. The V call is TRBV12-5, the J call TRBJ1-3, with D hard to call. The CDR3 loop is CASGLRVRGSGNTIYF. As DNA, the CDR3 is TGTGCTAGTGGTTTGAGGGTCCGGGGCTCTGGAAACACCATATATTTT.